This T cell receptor (beta chain) came from a study of human T cells and chemical hapten exposure. Described time point: healthy volunteer bleed at 2 weeks. The authors' total RNA extraction used unfractionated whole blood. The V end lost 3 bases, the J end lost 3 bases, and 9 bases lay between the germline ends. The CDR3 consists of 14 residues. Germline CDR1 is MDHEN and CDR2 is SYDVKM. TCRdb processed the RACE reads anew with MiXCR; each CDR3 protein has one entry. The data contain over 85,000 distinct CDR3 sequences, about 8.8% of them singletons. The clonotype was recovered from a female donor in good health. Some clones in this sample may be carry-over from other donors' samples. The chain recombines TRBV28 with TRBJ1-5; tentative D call: TRBD1 (5 bases). The sample taken for sequencing was whole blood. CDR3 nucleotide sequence: TGTGCCAGCAGTTTTGGGGGGAACAATCAGCCCCAGCATTTT. It codes for CASSFGGNNQPQHF.